One and the same sample provided the 8 T cell receptor beta chains below, sequenced in a study of blood T cell repertoires in COVID-19. Sequencing used immunoSEQ multiplex PCR; TCRdb keeps in-frame clones, though not all of them. The sample has 200,000 to 250,000 clones, more than 70% seen once; the top ten hold roughly 6.2%. Sequenced sample: peripheral blood. The source is an elderly woman with COVID-19, enrolled during active disease.

This sequence joins TRBV3-1 (or the pseudogene TRBV3-2) and TRBJ1-2; D is unresolved. The germline V gene encodes CDR1 LGHDT and CDR2 YNNKEL (reference sequence). This CDR3 is 15 amino acids long. Trimming shortened V by 1 base and J by 7 bases, and 16 bases separated the two germline ends. This CDR3 reads CASSQGERPGIGYTF. CDR3 nucleotide sequence: TGTGCCAGCAGCCAAGGAGAAAGGCCAGGTATTGGCTACACCTTC.

Details on this clone: Other DNA sequences in the same sample also yield this CDR3. J is TRBJ1-6 and V is TRBV5-6; D perhaps matches TRBD1 (6 bases). Trimming shortened V by 4 bases and J by 3 bases, and 8 bases separated the two germline ends. The CDR3 length is 14 residues. CDR1 is SGHDT and CDR2 is YYEEEE in the germline V gene. The CDR3 region is CASSLGGYNSPLHF. As DNA, the CDR3 is TGTGCCAGCAGCCTAGGGGGCTATAATTCACCCCTCCACTTT.

The chain recombines TRBV4-1 with TRBJ1-4, with 8 bases that match TRBD1. The trim removed 4 bases at V and 5 bases at J, leaving 6 bases unmatched. CDR1 is MGHRA, CDR2 YSYEKL, per germline. This CDR3 is built from 15 residues. CDR3 amino acids: CASSPDRDKNEKLFF. In DNA, the CDR3 is TGCGCCAGCAGCCCGGACAGGGACAAGAATGAAAAACTGTTTTTT.

The chain employs TRBV18 and TRBJ2-3; 12 bases line up with TRBD2. The trim removed 6 bases at V and 9 bases at J, leaving 16 bases unmatched. CDR1 KGHSH and CDR2 LQKENI come from the germline V gene. This CDR3 contains 17 residues. The CDR3 spells CASSPTRTSGVGLTQYF. CDR3 nucleotides: TGTGCCAGCTCCCCAACCCGGACTAGCGGGGTAGGTTTGACGCAGTATTTT.

The chain carries TRBV28 and TRBJ1-6, with 11 bases aligning to TRBD1. V was clipped by 5 bases and J by 4 bases; unmatched bases: 19. Per germline, CDR1 MDHEN and CDR2 SYDVKM. The CDR3 runs 21 residues. In DNA, the CDR3 is TGTGCCAGCAGTCTTCAGGACAGGGGGCGCAGTGTATGGCTATATAATTCACCCCTCCACTTT. Its translation: CASSLQDRGRSVWLYNSPLHF. Using reference TRBV28 and TRBJ1-6 for the parts outside the CDR3, the full variable domain is DVKVTQSSRYLVKRTGEKVFLECVQDMDHENMFWYRQDPGLGLRLIYFSYDVKMKEKGDIPEGYSVSREKKERFSLILESASTNQTSMYLCASSLQDRGRSVWLYNSPLHFGNGTRLTVT.

The chain carries TRBV7-9 and TRBJ2-3, with unresolved D. The CDR3 sequence is 15 residues long. Trimming stripped 1 base from V and 0 bases from J, with 8 bases between. The germline gives CDR1 SEHNR, CDR2 FQNEAQ (reference sequence). The CDR3, as DNA: TGTGCCAGCAGCTTAGGTAGTGTGAGCACAGATACGCAGTATTTT. This gives the protein CASSLGSVSTDTQYF.

Only one count was recorded for this clone. The chain carries TRBV28 and TRBJ1-2, with D possibly TRBD1 on 6 matching bases. Germline V gives CDR1 MDHEN, CDR2 SYDVKM. The V gene lost 3 bases and the J gene lost 5 bases, with 25 bases spanning the gap. The CDR3 is made up of 18 amino acids. The CDR3: CASSLGAGGTQGRYGYTF. The CDR3 bases are TGTGCCAGCAGTTTGGGGGCAGGAGGTACCCAGGGAAGGTATGGCTACACCTTC.

The rearrangement uses TRBV11-1 and TRBJ2-1, with D maybe TRBD2 (6 bases). Trimming shortened V by 0 bases and J by 9 bases, and 6 bases separated the two germline ends. The germline V gene has CDR1 SGHAT and CDR2 FQDESV (reference sequence). This CDR3 has 12 residues. The CDR3 protein is CASSLAGGEQFF. The DNA of the CDR3 is TGTGCCAGCAGCTTAGCGGGGGGTGAGCAGTTCTTC.